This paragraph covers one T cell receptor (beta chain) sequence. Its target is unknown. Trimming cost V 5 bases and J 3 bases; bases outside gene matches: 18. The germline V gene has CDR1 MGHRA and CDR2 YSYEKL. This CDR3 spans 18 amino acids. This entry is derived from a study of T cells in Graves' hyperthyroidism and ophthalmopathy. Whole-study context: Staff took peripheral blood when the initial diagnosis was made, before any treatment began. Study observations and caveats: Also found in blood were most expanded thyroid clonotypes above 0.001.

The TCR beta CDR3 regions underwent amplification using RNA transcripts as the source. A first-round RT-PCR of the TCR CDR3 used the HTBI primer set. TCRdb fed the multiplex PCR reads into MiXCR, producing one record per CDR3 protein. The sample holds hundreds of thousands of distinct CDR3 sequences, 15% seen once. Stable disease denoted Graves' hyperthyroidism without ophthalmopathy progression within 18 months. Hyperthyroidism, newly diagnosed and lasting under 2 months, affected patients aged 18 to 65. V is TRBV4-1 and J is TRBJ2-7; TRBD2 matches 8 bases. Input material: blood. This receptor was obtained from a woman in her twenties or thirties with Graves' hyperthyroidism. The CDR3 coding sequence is TGCGCCAGCAGCTACCTCTATGCTGGGCCAGCGGGAGACTACGAGCAGTACTTC. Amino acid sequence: CASSYLYAGPAGDYEQYF.